The 6 T cell receptor beta chains listed next were all sequenced from one sample in a study of T cell responses to AZD1222 COVID-19 vaccine. TCRdb's table, derived via immunoSEQ multiplex PCR, lists solely in-frame clones and lacks some. The sample records about 140,000 clones, 90% to 95% being singletons. Material: peripheral blood, obtained on day 0 of AZD1222 vaccination. These receptors were collected from an adult in good health.

The table lists this clone with a few counts. V usage is TRBV5-1 and J usage is TRBJ2-7, with TRBD2 matching over 9 bases. Trimming cost V 4 bases and J 5 bases; bases outside gene matches: 7. The CDR3 length is 14 residues. The germline V gene encodes CDR1 SGHRS and CDR2 YFSETQ. The CDR3 protein is CASSRLPSGNEQYF. CDR3 in DNA: TGCGCCAGCAGCCGTTTGCCTAGCGGGAACGAGCAGTACTTC.

The chain is built from TRBV15 and TRBJ1-1, with 8 bases matching TRBD1. J gave up 1 base and V 1 base, and 2 bases lay outside the gene matches. Germline loops: CDR1 LNHNV, CDR2 YYDKDF (reference sequence). The CDR3 covers 15 residues. DNA of the CDR3: TGTGCCACCAGCAGAGGAGGGACAGGGAACACTGAAGCTTTCTTT. Translation gives CATSRGGTGNTEAFF.

V usage is TRBV5-6 and J usage is TRBJ1-6, with no clear D. CDR1 and CDR2 (germline): SGHDT, YYEEEE. The length of the CDR3 is 17 residues. V was clipped by 3 bases and J by 7 bases, with 20 bases between them. The CDR3 protein is CASSSSLRQVENSPLHF. The CDR3 DNA follows: TGTGCCAGCAGCTCCTCGCTGAGGCAAGTAGAAAATTCACCCCTCCACTTT.

This clone appeared once. The rearrangement joins TRBV4-2 to TRBJ1-1, with D unclear. CDR3 length: 14 amino acids. Trimming cost V 1 base and J 0 bases, with 6 bases left between them. Per the germline V gene, CDR1 is LGHNA and CDR2 is YNFKEQ. The CDR3 protein is CASSQGTVNTEAFF. Written as DNA, the CDR3 is TGTGCCAGCAGCCAAGGGACCGTGAACACTGAAGCTTTCTTT.

This sequence joins TRBV12-3 or TRBV12-4 and TRBJ2-7; D uncertain. The CDR3 is 12 amino acids. V lost 6 bases and J 2 bases, leaving 8 bases between the germline ends. The CDR3 DNA follows: TGTGCCAGCAGCAATAAGCCCTACGAGCAGTACTTC. Its protein is CASSNKPYEQYF.

J is TRBJ1-1 and V is TRBV7-8; a possible D gene is TRBD1 (6 bases). Trimming left V 2 bases short and J 8 bases short, with 12 bases between. The CDR3 loop spans 13 amino acids. From germline, CDR1 is SGHVS and CDR2 FQNEAQ. CDR3 region: CASSLIGGREAFF. CDR3 DNA: TGTGCCAGCAGCTTAATTGGGGGGCGCGAAGCTTTCTTT.